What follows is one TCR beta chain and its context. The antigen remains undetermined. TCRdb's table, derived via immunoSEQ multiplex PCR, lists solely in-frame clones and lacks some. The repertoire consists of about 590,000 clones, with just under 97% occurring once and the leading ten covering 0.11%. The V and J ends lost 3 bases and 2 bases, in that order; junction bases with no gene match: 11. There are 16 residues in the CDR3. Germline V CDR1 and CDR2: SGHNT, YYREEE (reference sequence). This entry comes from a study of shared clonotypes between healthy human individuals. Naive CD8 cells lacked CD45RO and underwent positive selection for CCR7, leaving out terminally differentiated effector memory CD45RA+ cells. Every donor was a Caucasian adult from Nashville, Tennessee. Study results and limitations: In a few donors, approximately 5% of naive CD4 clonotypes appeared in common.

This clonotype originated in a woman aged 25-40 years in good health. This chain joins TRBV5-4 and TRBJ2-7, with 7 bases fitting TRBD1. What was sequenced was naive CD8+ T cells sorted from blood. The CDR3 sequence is CASSWEGTVLTYEQYF. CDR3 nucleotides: TGTGCCAGCAGCTGGGAAGGGACAGTCCTCACCTACGAGCAGTACTTC.